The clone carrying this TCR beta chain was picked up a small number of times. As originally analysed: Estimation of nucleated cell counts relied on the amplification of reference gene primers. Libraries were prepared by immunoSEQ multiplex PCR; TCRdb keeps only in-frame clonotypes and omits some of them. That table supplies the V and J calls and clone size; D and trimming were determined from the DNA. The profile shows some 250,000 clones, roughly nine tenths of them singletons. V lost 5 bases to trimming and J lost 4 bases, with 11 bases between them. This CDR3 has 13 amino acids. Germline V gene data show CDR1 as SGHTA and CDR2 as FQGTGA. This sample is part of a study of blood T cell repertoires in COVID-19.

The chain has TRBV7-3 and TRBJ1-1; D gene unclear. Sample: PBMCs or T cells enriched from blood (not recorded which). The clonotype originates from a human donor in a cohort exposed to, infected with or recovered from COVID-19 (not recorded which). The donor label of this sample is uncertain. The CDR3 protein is CASSADWGTEAFF. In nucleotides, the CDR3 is TGTGCCAGCAGCGCGGACTGGGGCACTGAAGCTTTCTTT.